This T cell receptor beta chain was observed in a study of T cell responses to AZD1222 COVID-19 vaccine. The wider study: Second doses at about 4 or about 12 weeks were pooled.

A word on this clone: Its antigen remains unknown.

The V gene end was trimmed by 0 bases and the J gene end by 4 bases; junction bases not matched to a gene: 7. This CDR3 has 16 residues. Germline CDR1 and CDR2: SGHRS and YFSETQ. The repertoire was sequenced with immunoSEQ multiplex PCR; TCRdb's copy has only in-frame clones and lacks some. This table has approximately 170,000 clones, just under 95% appearing once. Overall study results and limits: In the spike-specific TCR repertoire, nearly half reportedly target unmutated variant regions. The donor cohort was predominantly white British with a female majority, and clonal diversity may have been underestimated. Once two AZD1222 doses were given, Spike-specific TCR breadth and depth went up.

This chain uses TRBV5-1 with TRBJ2-7, with 10 bases aligning to TRBD2. The specimen comprised peripheral blood, sampled on day 0 of AZD1222 vaccination. The TCR was taken from an adult in good health. CDR3 nucleotides: TGCGCCAGCAGCTTGGCCGCTAGCGGGAGAGGTTACGAGCAGTACTTC. It yields the protein CASSLAASGRGYEQYF.